The source of this T cell receptor (beta chain) is a study of technical replicates of blood from a handful of donors. Libraries were prepared by immunoSEQ multiplex PCR; TCRdb keeps only in-frame clonotypes and omits some of them. The sample has 50,000 to 75,000 clones, around 93% seen once. Germline values: CDR1 SGHRS, CDR2 YFSETQ. The length of the CDR3 is 13 residues. In regard to this clone: The junction shows a germline mismatch at one end, possibly a read error.

The chain links TRBV5-1 to TRBJ2-7; the D is unclear. Source material: PBMCs. This clonotype was obtained from a human donor in good health. Some clones in this sample may be carry-over from other donors' samples. The CDR3 is CASRLVLSYEQYF. CDR3 sequence (DNA): TGCGCCAGCAGGTTGGTTCTTAGCTACGAGCAGTACTTC.